This record covers a single T cell receptor beta chain. The target antigen is unknown. Primers included in the PCR were 60 Vbeta and 13 Jbeta primers. The protocol was immunoSEQ multiplex PCR, while the TCRdb copy is restricted to in-frame clones and leaves out a portion. Altogether approximately 160,000 clones are present, about 71% being singletons, with the ten largest covering approximately 1.5%. The sample belongs to a study of cytomegalovirus exposure and HLA in healthy donors. The CDR3 is 16 residues long. Trimming left V 3 bases short and J 0 bases short, with 13 bases between. The germline V gene encodes CDR1 SGHDT and CDR2 YYEEEE. Findings and caveats of the study: The records held CMV serostatus as the only immune exposure information. In a later analysis, CMV-associated beta chains were mostly HLA-associated, it appeared. One variant, a missense change in DCLRE1C, was linked in a later analysis to TCR beta V- and J-gene trimming. Association of under 20,000 TCR beta sequences with HLA alleles was found at 0.05 false discovery rate in a later analysis.

Sequencing input: PBMCs. The chain links TRBV5-6 to TRBJ2-4; no clear D. This receptor was obtained from a man aged 45-65 years in good health and CMV-seronegative. CDR3 loop: CASSSTRLLAKNIQYF. The CDR3 region has the DNA TGTGCCAGCAGCTCGACCCGACTCTTAGCCAAAAACATTCAGTACTTC.